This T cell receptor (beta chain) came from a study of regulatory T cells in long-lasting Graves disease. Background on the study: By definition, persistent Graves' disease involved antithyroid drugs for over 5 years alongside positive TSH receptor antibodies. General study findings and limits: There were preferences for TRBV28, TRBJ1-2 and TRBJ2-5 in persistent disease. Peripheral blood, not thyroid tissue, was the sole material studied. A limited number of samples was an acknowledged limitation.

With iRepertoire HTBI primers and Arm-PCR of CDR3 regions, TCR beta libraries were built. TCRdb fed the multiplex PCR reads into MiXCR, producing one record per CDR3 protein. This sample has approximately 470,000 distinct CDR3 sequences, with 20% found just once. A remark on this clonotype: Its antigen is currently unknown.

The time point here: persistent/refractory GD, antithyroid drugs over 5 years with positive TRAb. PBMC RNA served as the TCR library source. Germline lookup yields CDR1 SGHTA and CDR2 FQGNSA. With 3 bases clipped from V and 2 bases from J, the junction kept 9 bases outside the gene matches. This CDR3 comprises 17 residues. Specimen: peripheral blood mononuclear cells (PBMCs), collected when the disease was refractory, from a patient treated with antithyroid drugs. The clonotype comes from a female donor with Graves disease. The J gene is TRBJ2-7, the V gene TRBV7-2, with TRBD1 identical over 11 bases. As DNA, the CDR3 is TGTGCCAGCAGCTTGAGGGGACAGGGGGGAGAACCCTACGAGCAGTACTTC. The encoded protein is CASSLRGQGGEPYEQYF.